The present entry profiles one T cell receptor beta chain with its context. These data originate in a study of control samples from healthy donors and cancer patients. Losses at the gene ends were 5 bases for V and 3 bases for J; bases not matched to a gene: 8. Germline CDR1 reads SEHNR; CDR2 reads FQNEAQ (reference sequence). The CDR3 runs 15 residues. Repertoires were generated with immunoSEQ multiplex PCR, while TCRdb's copy carries only in-frame clones and drops some. The sample yields around 84,000 clones, roughly 91% seen once. The sample taken for sequencing was blood. The chain carries TRBV7-9 and TRBJ2-3; 7 bases agree with TRBD2. This TCR derives from a man aged 30 to 45 in good health. CDR3 nucleotides: TGTGCCAGCAGCCCTTGGGGGGGAAGGACAGATACGCAGTATTTT. This encodes CASSPWGGRTDTQYF. The variable domain in full, with the rest retrieved from reference TRBV7-9 and TRBJ2-3, is DTGVSQNPRHKITKRGQNVTFRCDPISEHNRLYWYRQTLGQGPEFLTYFQNEAQLEKSRLLSDRFSAERPKGSFSTLEIQRTEQGDSAMYLCASSPWGGRTDTQYFGPGTRLTVL.